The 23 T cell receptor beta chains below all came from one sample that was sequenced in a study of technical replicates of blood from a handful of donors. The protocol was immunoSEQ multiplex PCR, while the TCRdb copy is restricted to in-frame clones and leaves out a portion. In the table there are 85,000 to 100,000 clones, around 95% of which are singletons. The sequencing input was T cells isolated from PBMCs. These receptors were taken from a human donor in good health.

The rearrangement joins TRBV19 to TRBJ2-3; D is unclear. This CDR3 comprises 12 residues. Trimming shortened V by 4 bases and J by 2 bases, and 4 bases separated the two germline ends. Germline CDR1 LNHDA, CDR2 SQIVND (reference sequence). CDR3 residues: CASSTVTDTQYF. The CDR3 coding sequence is TGTGCCAGTAGTACCGTCACAGATACGCAGTATTTT.

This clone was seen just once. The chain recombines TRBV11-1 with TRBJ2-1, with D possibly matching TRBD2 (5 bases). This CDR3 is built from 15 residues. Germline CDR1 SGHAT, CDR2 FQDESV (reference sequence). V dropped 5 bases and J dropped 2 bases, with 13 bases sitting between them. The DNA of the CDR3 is TGTGCCAGCAGCGGACGGACTTTTGCCTACAATGAGCAGTTCTTC. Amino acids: CASSGRTFAYNEQFF.

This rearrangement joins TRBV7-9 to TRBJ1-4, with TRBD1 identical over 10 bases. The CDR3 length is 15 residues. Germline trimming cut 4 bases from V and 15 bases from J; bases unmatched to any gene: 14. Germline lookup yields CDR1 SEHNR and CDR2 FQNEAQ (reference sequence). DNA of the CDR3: TGTGCCAGCAGCTCCCCCGGGACAGGGGCCGGGAGAGTGTTTTTT. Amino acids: CASSSPGTGAGRVFF.

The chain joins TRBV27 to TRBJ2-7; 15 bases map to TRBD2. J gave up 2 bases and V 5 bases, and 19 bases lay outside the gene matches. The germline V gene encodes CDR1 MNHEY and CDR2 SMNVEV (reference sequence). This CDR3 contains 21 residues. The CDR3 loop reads CASSLHLRSGLAGGLTYEQYF. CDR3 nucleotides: TGTGCCAGCAGTCTCCACCTCAGGTCGGGACTAGCGGGAGGCCTCACCTACGAGCAGTACTTC.

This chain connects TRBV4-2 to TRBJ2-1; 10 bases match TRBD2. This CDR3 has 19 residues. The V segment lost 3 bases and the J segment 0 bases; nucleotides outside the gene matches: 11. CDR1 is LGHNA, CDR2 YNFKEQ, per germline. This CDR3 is CASSQVGLAGVSSYNEQFF. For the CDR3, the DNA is TGTGCCAGCAGCCAGGTTGGTCTAGCGGGGGTTAGCTCCTACAATGAGCAGTTCTTC.

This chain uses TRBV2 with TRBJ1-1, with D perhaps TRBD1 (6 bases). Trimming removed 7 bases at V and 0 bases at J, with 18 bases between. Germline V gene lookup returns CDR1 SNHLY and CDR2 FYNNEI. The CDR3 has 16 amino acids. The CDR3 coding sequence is TGTGCCAGCAATTGGCAGAGGGGGGGCATGAACACTGAAGCTTTCTTT. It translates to CASNWQRGGMNTEAFF.

CDR3 in amino acids: CASTGQGADGYTF. The CDR3 nucleotides are TGTGCCAGTACGGGACAGGGGGCGGATGGCTACACCTTC. The rearrangement links TRBV19 to TRBJ1-2, with 12 positions matching TRBD1. Germline V lookup: CDR1 LNHDA, CDR2 SQIVND (reference sequence). V lost 7 bases, J lost 6 bases, and 3 bases stayed unmatched. The CDR3 is 13 residues long.

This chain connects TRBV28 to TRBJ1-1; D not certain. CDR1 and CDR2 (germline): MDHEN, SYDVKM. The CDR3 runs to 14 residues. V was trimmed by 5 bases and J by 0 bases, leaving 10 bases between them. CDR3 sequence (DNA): TGTGCCAGCAGTCTGAGGGTATTGAACACTGAAGCTTTCTTT. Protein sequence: CASSLRVLNTEAFF.

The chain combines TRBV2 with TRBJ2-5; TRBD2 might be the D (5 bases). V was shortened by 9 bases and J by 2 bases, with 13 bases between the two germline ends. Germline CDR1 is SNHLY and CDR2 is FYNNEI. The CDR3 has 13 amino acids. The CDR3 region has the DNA TGTGCCAGAAAAAGGACTTCACAAGAGACCCAGTACTTC. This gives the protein CARKRTSQETQYF.

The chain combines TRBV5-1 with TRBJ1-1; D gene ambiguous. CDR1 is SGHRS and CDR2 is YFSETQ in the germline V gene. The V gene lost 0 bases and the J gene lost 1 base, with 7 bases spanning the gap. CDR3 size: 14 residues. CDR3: CASSLGRTNTEAFF. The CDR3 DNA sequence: TGCGCCAGCAGCTTGGGCAGAACGAACACTGAAGCTTTCTTT.

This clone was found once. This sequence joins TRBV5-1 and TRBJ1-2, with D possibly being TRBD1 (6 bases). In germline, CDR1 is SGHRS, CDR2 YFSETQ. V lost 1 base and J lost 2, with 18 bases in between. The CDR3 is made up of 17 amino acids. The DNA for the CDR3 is TGCGCCAGCAGCTTGCATCGTAGAACAGGGACAAACTATGGCTACACCTTC. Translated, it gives CASSLHRRTGTNYGYTF.

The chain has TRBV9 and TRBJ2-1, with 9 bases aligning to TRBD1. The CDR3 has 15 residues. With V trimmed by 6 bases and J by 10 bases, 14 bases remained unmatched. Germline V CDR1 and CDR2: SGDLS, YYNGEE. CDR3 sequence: CASISNRDRVGEQFF. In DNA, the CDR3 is TGTGCCAGCATCTCTAACCGGGACAGGGTAGGCGAGCAGTTCTTC.

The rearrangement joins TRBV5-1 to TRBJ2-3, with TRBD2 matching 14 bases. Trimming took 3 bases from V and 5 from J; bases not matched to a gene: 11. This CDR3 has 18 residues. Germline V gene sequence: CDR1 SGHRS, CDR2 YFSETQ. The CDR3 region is CASSSTSGGAWFEDTQYF. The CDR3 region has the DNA TGCGCCAGCAGCTCGACTAGCGGGGGGGCGTGGTTTGAAGATACGCAGTATTTT.

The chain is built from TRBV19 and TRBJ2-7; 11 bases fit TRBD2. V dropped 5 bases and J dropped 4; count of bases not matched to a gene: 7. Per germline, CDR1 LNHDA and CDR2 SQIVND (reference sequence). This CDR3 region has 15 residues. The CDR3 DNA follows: TGTGCCAGTAGTGCCCTAGCGGGAGGAACGTACGAGCAGTACTTC. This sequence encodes CASSALAGGTYEQYF.

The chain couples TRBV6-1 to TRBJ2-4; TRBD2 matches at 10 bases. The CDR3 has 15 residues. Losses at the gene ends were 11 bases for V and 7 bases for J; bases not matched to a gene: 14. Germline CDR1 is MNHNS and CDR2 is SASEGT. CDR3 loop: CALSSGRAEENIQYF. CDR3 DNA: TGTGCCCTATCCAGCGGGAGGGCCGAGGAGAACATTCAGTACTTC.

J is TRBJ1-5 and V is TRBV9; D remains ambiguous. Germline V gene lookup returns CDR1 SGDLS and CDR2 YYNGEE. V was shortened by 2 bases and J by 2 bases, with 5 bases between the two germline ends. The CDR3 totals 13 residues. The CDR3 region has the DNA TGTGCCAGCAGCGTCTCCGGCAATCAGCCCCAGCATTTT. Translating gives CASSVSGNQPQHF.

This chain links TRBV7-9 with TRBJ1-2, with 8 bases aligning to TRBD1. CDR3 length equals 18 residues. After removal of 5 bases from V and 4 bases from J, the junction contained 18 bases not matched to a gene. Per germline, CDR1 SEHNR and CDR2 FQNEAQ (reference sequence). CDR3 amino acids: CASSPRSRGQEDFYGYTF. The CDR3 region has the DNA TGTGCCAGCAGCCCTCGATCCAGGGGGCAAGAGGATTTCTATGGCTACACCTTC.

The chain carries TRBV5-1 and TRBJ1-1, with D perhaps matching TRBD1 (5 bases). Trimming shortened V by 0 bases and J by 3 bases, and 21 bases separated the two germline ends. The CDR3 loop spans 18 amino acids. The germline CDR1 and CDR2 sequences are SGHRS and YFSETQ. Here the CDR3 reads CASSLALPGRDSYTEAFF. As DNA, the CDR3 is TGCGCCAGCAGCTTGGCCCTCCCAGGGAGGGATTCGTACACTGAAGCTTTCTTT. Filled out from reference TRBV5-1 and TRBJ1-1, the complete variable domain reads KAGVTQTPRYLIKTRGQQVTLSCSPISGHRSVSWYQQTPGQGLQFLFEYFSETQRNKGNFPGRFSGRQFSNSRSEMNVSTLELGDSALYLCASSLALPGRDSYTEAFFGQGTRLTVV.

The CDR3 DNA follows: TGTGCCAGCAGTCCCGGGTGGGGGGCCCAGCATTTT. This gives the protein CASSPGWGAQHF. This chain joins TRBV6-5 and TRBJ1-5; possibly TRBD1 for D (5 bases). Trimming left V 5 bases short and J 11 bases short, with 13 bases between. The length of the CDR3 is 12 residues. Germline loops: CDR1 MNHEY, CDR2 SVGAGI.

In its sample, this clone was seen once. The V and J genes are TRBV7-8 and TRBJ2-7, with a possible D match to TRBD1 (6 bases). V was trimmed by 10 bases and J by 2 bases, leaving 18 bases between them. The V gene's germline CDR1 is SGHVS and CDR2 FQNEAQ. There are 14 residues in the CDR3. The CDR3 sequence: CATCSGAGAYEQYF. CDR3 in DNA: TGTGCCACCTGTTCCGGGGCAGGGGCCTACGAGCAGTACTTC.

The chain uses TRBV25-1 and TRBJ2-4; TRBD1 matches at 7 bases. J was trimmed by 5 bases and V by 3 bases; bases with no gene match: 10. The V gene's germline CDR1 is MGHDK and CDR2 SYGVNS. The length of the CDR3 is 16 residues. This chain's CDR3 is CASSDTPGQRQNIQYF. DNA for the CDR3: TGTGCCAGCAGTGACACCCCGGGACAGCGCCAAAACATTCAGTACTTC.

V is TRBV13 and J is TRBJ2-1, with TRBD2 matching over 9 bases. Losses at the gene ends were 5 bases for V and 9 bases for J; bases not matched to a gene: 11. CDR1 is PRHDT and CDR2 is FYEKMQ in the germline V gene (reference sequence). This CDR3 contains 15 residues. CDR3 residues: CASSRTGLALTEQFF. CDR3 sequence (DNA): TGTGCCAGCAGCCGAACGGGACTAGCCCTAACTGAGCAGTTCTTC. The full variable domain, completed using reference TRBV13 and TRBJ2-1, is AAGVIQSPRHLIKEKRETATLKCYPIPRHDTVYWYQQGPGQDPQFLISFYEKMQSDKGSIPDRFSAQQFSDYHSELNMSSLELGDSALYFCASSRTGLALTEQFFGPGTRLTVL.

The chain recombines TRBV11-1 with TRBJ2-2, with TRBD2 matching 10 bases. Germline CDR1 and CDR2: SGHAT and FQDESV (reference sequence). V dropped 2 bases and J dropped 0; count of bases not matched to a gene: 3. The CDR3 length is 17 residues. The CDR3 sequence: CASSLRLAGANTGELFF. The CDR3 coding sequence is TGTGCCAGCAGCTTAAGGCTAGCGGGGGCGAACACCGGGGAGCTGTTTTTT. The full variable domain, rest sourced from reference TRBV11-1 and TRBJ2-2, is EAEVAQSPRYKITEKSQAVAFWCDPISGHATLYWYRQILGQGPELLVQFQDESVVDDSQLPKDRFSAERLKGVDSTLKIQPAELGDSAMYLCASSLRLAGANTGELFFGEGSRLTVL.